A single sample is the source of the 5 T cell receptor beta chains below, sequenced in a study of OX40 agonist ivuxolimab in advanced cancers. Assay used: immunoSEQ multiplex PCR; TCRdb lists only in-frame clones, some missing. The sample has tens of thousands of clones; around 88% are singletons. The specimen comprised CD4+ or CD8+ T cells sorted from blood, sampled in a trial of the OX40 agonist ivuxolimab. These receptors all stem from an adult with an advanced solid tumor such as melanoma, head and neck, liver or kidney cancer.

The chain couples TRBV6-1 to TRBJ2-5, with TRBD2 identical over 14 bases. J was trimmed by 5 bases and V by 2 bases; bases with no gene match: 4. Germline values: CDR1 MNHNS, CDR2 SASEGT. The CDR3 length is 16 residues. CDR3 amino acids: CASSERLAGGPETQYF. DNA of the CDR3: TGTGCCAGCAGTGAACGACTAGCGGGAGGGCCGGAGACCCAGTACTTC.

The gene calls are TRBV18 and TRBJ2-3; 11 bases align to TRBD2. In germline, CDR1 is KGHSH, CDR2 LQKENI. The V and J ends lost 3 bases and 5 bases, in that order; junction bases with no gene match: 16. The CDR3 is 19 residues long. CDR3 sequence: CASSPGRTIASGGRDTQYF. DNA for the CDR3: TGTGCCAGCTCACCGGGTCGGACTATCGCTAGCGGGGGGCGAGATACGCAGTATTTT.

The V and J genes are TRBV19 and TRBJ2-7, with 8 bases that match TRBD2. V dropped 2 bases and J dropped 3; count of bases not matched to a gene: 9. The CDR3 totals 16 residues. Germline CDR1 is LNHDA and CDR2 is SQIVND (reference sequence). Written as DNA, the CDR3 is TGTGCCAGTAGTATACTAGAGCGGGGGCCTCTCTACGAGCAGTACTTC. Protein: CASSILERGPLYEQYF.

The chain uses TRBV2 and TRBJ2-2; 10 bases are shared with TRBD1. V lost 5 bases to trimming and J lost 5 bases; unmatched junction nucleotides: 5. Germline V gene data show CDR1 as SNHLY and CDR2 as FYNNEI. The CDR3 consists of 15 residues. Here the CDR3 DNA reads TGTGCCAGCAGTAGAGGACAGGGGGGGACCGGGGAGCTGTTTTTT. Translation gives CASSRGQGGTGELFF.

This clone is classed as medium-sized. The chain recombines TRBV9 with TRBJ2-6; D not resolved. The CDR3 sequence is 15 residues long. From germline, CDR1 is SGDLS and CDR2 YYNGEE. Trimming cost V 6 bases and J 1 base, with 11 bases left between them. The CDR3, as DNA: TGTGCCAGCACCCAGCTAGGGTCTGGGGCCAACGTCCTGACTTTC. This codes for CASTQLGSGANVLTF.